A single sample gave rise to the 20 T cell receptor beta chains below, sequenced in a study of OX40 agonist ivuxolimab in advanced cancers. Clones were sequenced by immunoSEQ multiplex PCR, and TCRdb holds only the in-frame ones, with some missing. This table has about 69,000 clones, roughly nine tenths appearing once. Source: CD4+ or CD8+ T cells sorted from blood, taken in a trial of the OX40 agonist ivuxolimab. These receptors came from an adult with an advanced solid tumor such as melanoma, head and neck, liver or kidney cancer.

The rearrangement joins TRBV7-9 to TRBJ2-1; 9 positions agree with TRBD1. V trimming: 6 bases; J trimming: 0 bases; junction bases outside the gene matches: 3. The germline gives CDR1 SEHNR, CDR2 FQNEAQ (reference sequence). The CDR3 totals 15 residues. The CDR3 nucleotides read TGTGCCAGCAGAGCGACAGGGGGCTCCTACAATGAGCAGTTCTTC. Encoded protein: CASRATGGSYNEQFF.

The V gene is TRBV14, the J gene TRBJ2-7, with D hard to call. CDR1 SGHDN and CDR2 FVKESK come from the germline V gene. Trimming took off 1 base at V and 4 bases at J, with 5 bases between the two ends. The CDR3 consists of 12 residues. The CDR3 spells CASSQGRYEQYF. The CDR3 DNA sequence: TGTGCCAGCAGCCAAGGTCGGTACGAGCAGTACTTC.

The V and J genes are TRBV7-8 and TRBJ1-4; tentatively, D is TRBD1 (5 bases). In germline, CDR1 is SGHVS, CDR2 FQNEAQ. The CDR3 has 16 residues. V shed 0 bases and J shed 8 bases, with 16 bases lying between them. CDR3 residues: CASSLALTGANEKLFF. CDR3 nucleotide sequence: TGTGCCAGCAGCTTAGCGCTAACCGGGGCAAACGAAAAACTGTTTTTT.

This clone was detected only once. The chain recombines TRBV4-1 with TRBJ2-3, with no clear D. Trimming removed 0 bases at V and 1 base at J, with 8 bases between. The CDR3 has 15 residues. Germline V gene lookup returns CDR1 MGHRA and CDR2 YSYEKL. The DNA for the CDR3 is TGCGCCAGCAGCCAAGACGGTGTTGGCACAGATACGCAGTATTTT. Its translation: CASSQDGVGTDTQYF.

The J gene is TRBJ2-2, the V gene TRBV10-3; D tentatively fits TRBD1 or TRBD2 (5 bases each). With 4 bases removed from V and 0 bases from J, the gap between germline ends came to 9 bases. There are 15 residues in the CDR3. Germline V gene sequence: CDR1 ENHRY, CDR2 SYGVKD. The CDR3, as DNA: TGTGCCATCAGTGCCGGGACCTCGAACACCGGGGAGCTGTTTTTT. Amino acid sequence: CAISAGTSNTGELFF.

This chain's CDR3 is CASSLGGTVPQPQHF. The DNA of the CDR3 is TGTGCCAGCAGCTTGGGGGGGACAGTTCCCCAGCCCCAGCATTTT. The rearrangement joins TRBV5-8 to TRBJ1-5, with 7 nucleotides matching TRBD1. CDR1 SGHTS and CDR2 YDEGEE come from the germline V gene. After removal of 0 bases from V and 7 bases from J, the junction contained 7 bases not matched to a gene. This CDR3 region has 15 residues.

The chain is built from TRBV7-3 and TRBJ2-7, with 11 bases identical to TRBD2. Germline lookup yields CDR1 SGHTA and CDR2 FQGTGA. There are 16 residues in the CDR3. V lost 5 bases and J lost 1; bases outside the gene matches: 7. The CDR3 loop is CASSVSGTSGSYEQYF. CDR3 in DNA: TGTGCCAGCAGCGTATCCGGGACTAGCGGATCCTACGAGCAGTACTTC. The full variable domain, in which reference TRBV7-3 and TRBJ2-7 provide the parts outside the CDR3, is GAGVSQTPSNKVTEKGKYVELRCDPISGHTALYWYRQSLGQGPEFLIYFQGTGAADDSGLPNDRFFAVRPEGSVSTLKIQRTERGDSAVYLCASSVSGTSGSYEQYFGPGTRLTVT.

The CDR3 DNA sequence: TGTGCCAGCAGCTTAGGGGACCACTATGGCTACACCTTC. It translates to CASSLGDHYGYTF. The V call is TRBV5-6, the J call TRBJ1-2, with TRBD1 as a possible D gene (5 bases). The CDR3 is 13 residues long. The V end was cut by 2 bases, the J end by 3 bases, with 8 bases between. Germline-derived CDR1 and CDR2 are SGHDT and YYEEEE.

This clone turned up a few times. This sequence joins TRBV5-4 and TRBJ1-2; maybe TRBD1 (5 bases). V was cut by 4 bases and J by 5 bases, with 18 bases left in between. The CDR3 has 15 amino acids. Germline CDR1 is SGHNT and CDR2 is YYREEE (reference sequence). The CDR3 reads CASSLPLGELYGYTF. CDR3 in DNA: TGTGCCAGCAGCCTTCCCCTGGGGGAATTATATGGCTACACCTTC.

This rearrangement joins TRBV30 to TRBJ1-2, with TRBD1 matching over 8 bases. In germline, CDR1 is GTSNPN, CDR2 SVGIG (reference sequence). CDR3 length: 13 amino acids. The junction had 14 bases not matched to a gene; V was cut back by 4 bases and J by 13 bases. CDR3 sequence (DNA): TGTGCCTGGAAGAGACAGGGGCTTCCCCCCTTCACCTTC. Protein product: CAWKRQGLPPFTF. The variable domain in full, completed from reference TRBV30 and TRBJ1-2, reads SQTIHQWPATLVQPVGSPLSLECTVEGTSNPNLYWYRQAAGRGLQLLFYSVGIGQISSEVPQNLSASRPQDRQFILSSKKLLLSDSGFYLCAWKRQGLPPFTFGSGTRLTVV.

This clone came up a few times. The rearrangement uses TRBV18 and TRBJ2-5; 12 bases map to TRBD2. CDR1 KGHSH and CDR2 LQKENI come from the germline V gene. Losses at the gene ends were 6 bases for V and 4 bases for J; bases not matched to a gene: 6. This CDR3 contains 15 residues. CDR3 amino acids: CASSLAGGPLETQYF. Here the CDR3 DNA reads TGTGCCAGCTCTCTAGCGGGAGGGCCCTTAGAGACCCAGTACTTC.

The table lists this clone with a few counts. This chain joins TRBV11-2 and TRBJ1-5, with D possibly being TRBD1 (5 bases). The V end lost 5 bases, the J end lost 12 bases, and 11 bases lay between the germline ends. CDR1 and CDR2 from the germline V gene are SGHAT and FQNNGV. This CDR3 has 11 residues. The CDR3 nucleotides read TGTGCCAGCAGCCAGGGACTCGGCCAGCATTTT. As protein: CASSQGLGQHF.

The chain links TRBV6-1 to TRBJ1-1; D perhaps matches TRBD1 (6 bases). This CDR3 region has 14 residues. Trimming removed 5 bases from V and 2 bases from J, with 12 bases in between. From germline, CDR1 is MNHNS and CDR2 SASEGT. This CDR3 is CASSLRDTNTEAFF. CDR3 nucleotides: TGTGCCAGCAGTCTTCGGGACACTAACACTGAAGCTTTCTTT.

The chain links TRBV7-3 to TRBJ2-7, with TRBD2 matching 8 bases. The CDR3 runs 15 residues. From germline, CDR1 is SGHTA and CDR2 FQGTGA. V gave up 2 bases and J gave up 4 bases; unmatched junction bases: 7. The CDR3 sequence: CASSLGTGREYEQYF. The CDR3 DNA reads TGTGCCAGCAGCTTAGGGACCGGGAGGGAGTACGAGCAGTACTTC. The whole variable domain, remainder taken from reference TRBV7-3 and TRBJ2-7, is GAGVSQTPSNKVTEKGKYVELRCDPISGHTALYWYRQSLGQGPEFLIYFQGTGAADDSGLPNDRFFAVRPEGSVSTLKIQRTERGDSAVYLCASSLGTGREYEQYFGPGTRLTVT.

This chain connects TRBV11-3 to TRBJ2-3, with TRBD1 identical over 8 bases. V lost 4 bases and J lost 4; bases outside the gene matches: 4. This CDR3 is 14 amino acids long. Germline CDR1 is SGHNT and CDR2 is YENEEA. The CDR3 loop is CASSSRTGPDTQYF. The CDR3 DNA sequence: TGTGCCAGCAGCTCACGGACAGGGCCAGATACGCAGTATTTT.

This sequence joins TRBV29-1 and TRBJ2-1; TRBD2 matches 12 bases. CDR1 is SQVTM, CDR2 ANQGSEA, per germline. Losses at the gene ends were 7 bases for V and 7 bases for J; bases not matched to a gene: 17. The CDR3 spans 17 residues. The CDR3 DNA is TGCAGCGCGTCTGGGGCTAGCGGGAGGGCCATGGTAAATGAGCAGTTCTTC. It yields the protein CSASGASGRAMVNEQFF.

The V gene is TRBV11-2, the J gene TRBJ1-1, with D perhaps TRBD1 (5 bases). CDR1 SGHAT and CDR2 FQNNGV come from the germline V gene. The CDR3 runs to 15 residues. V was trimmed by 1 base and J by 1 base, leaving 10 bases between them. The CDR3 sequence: CASSLVSRANTEAFF. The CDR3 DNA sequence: TGTGCCAGCAGCTTAGTTTCCAGGGCGAACACTGAAGCTTTCTTT.

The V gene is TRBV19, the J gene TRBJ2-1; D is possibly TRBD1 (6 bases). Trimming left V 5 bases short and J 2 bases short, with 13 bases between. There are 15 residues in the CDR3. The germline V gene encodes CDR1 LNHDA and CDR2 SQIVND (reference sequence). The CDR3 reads CASSHTGSAYNEQFF. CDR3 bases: TGTGCCAGTAGTCATACAGGGTCGGCCTACAATGAGCAGTTCTTC.

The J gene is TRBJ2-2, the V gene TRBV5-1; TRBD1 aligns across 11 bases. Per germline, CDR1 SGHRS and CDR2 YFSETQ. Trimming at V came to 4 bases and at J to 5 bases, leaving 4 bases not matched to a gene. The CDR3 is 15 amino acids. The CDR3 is CASSPRDRGTGELFF. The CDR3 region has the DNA TGCGCCAGCAGCCCCCGGGACAGGGGGACCGGGGAGCTGTTTTTT.

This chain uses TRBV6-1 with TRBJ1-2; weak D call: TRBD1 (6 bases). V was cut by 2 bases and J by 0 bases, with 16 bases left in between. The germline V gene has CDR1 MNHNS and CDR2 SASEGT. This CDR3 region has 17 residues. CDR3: CASSELGGGLSNYGYTF. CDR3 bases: TGTGCCAGCAGTGAACTCGGAGGGGGACTATCTAACTATGGCTACACCTTC.